These 28 T cell receptor beta chains were sequenced from one sample in a study of T cell responses to AZD1222 COVID-19 vaccine. Clones were read by immunoSEQ multiplex PCR, and TCRdb kept only the in-frame ones, dropping some. The sample records more than 140,000 clones, 88% being singletons. Source: peripheral blood, taken on day 0 of MenACWY control vaccination. Source of these receptors: an adult in good health.

The gene calls are TRBV28 and TRBJ2-1; D gene ambiguous. Trimming took off 7 bases at V and 0 bases at J, with 13 bases between the two ends. CDR1 is MDHEN, CDR2 SYDVKM, per germline. The CDR3 runs to 15 residues. Here the CDR3 reads CASIGRRSSYNEQFF. DNA for the CDR3: TGTGCCAGCATCGGCCGACGGAGCTCCTACAATGAGCAGTTCTTC.

V and J are TRBV6-5 and TRBJ1-1; D perhaps matches TRBD1 (5 bases). The CDR3 contains 13 residues. CDR1 and CDR2 from the germline V gene are MNHEY and SVGAGI. Trimming left V 8 bases short and J 3 bases short, with 13 bases between. The CDR3 DNA follows: TGTGCCAGCGGTATAAGGGGAGACACTGAAGCTTTCTTT. Its protein product is CASGIRGDTEAFF.

The V gene is TRBV7-9, the J gene TRBJ2-2, with 12 nucleotides matching TRBD2. The ends lost 5 bases at V and 2 bases at J; junction bases unmatched: 6. Germline V gene data show CDR1 as SEHNR and CDR2 as FQNEAQ (reference sequence). The CDR3 spans 17 residues. The CDR3 protein is CASSGTSGRPNTGELFF. CDR3 bases: TGTGCCAGCAGCGGGACTAGCGGGCGGCCAAACACCGGGGAGCTGTTTTTT.

The V gene is TRBV7-2, the J gene TRBJ2-3; D unresolved. The germline CDR1 and CDR2 sequences are SGHTA and FQGNSA. The CDR3 is 12 amino acids. Trimming pared 1 base from V and 5 bases from J, leaving 4 bases between. In DNA form, the CDR3 reads TGTGCCAGCAGCTTAGTCAGAGATACGCAGTATTTT. It encodes CASSLVRDTQYF.

To note about this clone: The same CDR3 also results from other DNA sequences found in this sample. This chain connects TRBV18 to TRBJ1-1; D not certain. This CDR3 is built from 14 residues. V was cut by 1 base and J by 0 bases, with 6 bases left in between. CDR1 is KGHSH and CDR2 is LQKENI in the germline V gene. Written as DNA, the CDR3 is TGTGCCAGCTCACCACTCCAGGTGAACACTGAAGCTTTCTTT. Translating it yields CASSPLQVNTEAFF.

The gene calls are TRBV25-1 and TRBJ1-2, with 8 bases matching TRBD1. The length of the CDR3 is 15 residues. CDR1 and CDR2 from the germline V gene are MGHDK and SYGVNS. Trimming cost V 4 bases and J 6 bases; bases outside gene matches: 10. The CDR3 is CASSGGPRGLNGYTF. As DNA, the CDR3 is TGTGCCAGCAGTGGAGGACCCAGGGGGCTCAATGGCTACACCTTC.

The J gene is TRBJ1-5, the V gene TRBV2; tentative D call: TRBD1 (6 bases). CDR1 and CDR2 from the germline V gene are SNHLY and FYNNEI. This CDR3 has 19 amino acids. V lost 7 bases and J 3 bases, leaving 28 bases between the germline ends. DNA for the CDR3: TGTGCCAGCACCCCCCGCCGGCAGGGGAGGGTGATTGACAATCAGCCCCAGCATTTT. It codes for CASTPRRQGRVIDNQPQHF.

J is TRBJ2-7 and V is TRBV7-2, with 7 bases matching TRBD2. V trimming: 4 bases; J trimming: 4 bases; junction bases outside the gene matches: 10. Per the germline V gene, CDR1 is SGHTA and CDR2 is FQGNSA. This CDR3 has 15 amino acids. In DNA form, the CDR3 reads TGTGCCAGCAGCTCCGCTTCCAGCGGGGTTTACGAGCAGTACTTC. It translates to CASSSASSGVYEQYF.

This clone appeared a few times. In nucleotides, the CDR3 is TGTGCCTGGAGCCGGGAGGCCAGTGAAGCTTTCTTT. Translation: CAWSREASEAFF. The chain uses TRBV30 and TRBJ1-1; unclear D gene. The V and J ends lost 3 bases and 7 bases respectively, with 12 bases between them. Per germline, CDR1 GTSNPN and CDR2 SVGIG (reference sequence). This CDR3 has 12 residues.

The V gene is TRBV6-5, the J gene TRBJ2-7; 7 bases are shared with TRBD1. After removal of 5 bases from V and 2 bases from J, the junction contained 6 bases not matched to a gene. The germline V gene encodes CDR1 MNHEY and CDR2 SVGAGI. The CDR3 contains 14 residues. Here the CDR3 reads CASSLRDRPYEQYF. The CDR3 bases are TGTGCCAGCAGTCTCCGGGACAGACCCTACGAGCAGTACTTC.

The chain is built from TRBV5-1 and TRBJ2-6, with no clear D. Trimming stripped 4 bases from V and 0 bases from J, with 8 bases between. The germline CDR1 and CDR2 sequences are SGHRS and YFSETQ. The CDR3 is 15 residues long. CDR3 in amino acids: CASSPTNSGANVLTF. The CDR3 DNA is TGCGCCAGCAGCCCGACAAACTCTGGGGCCAACGTCCTGACTTTC.

The J gene is TRBJ2-7, the V gene TRBV3-1 (or the pseudogene TRBV3-2); 7 nucleotides agree with TRBD1. The CDR3 has 16 amino acids. The germline gives CDR1 LGHDT, CDR2 YNNKEL (reference sequence). V gave up 0 bases and J gave up 7 bases; unmatched junction bases: 12. The CDR3 protein is CASSQESGTEVREQYF. CDR3 sequence (DNA): TGTGCCAGCAGCCAAGAATCCGGGACAGAAGTGAGGGAGCAGTACTTC.

J is TRBJ2-7 and V is TRBV11-2; D is possibly TRBD2 (7 bases). The CDR3 consists of 15 residues. Trimming shortened V by 0 bases and J by 2 bases, and 11 bases separated the two germline ends. Per the germline V gene, CDR1 is SGHAT and CDR2 is FQNNGV. This CDR3 is CASSLEGGLPYEQYF. In DNA, the CDR3 is TGTGCCAGCAGCTTAGAGGGGGGGCTACCCTACGAGCAGTACTTC.

The J gene is TRBJ1-2, the V gene TRBV9, with D maybe TRBD1 (5 bases). Per germline, CDR1 SGDLS and CDR2 YYNGEE. V lost 0 bases to trimming and J lost 7 bases, with 10 bases between them. The CDR3 spans 13 residues. The CDR3 loop is CASSVEGTFGYTF. Written as DNA, the CDR3 is TGTGCCAGCAGCGTAGAGGGGACCTTTGGCTACACCTTC.

The chain employs TRBV7-3 and TRBJ2-5; 7 nucleotides line up with TRBD1. Per the germline V gene, CDR1 is SGHTA and CDR2 is FQGTGA. The CDR3 covers 14 residues. Trimming at V came to 5 bases and at J to 1 base, leaving 4 bases not matched to a gene. CDR3 residues: CASSPDRAQETQYF. CDR3 nucleotide sequence: TGTGCCAGCAGCCCCGACAGGGCCCAAGAGACCCAGTACTTC.

Here the CDR3 DNA reads TGTGCCAGCACCCCCCCGGGACAGGGGTACGAGCAGTACTTC. Translated: CASTPPGQGYEQYF. The V call is TRBV6-5, the J call TRBJ2-7, with 10 nucleotides matching TRBD1. Germline V lookup: CDR1 MNHEY, CDR2 SVGAGI. V gave up 7 bases and J gave up 4 bases; unmatched junction bases: 7. This CDR3 has 14 residues.

This rearrangement joins TRBV7-2 to TRBJ2-5; 11 positions match TRBD1. V lost 6 bases, J lost 1 base, and 4 bases stayed unmatched. The germline V gene has CDR1 SGHTA and CDR2 FQGNSA. The CDR3 spans 15 residues. CDR3 protein: CASSRGQGAQETQYF. The CDR3 DNA is TGTGCCAGCAGTCGTGGACAGGGGGCCCAAGAGACCCAGTACTTC.

V gene TRBV19 combines with J gene TRBJ2-1; TRBD2 aligns across 7 bases. The V gene end was trimmed by 5 bases and the J gene end by 5 bases; junction bases not matched to a gene: 9. The germline CDR1 and CDR2 sequences are LNHDA and SQIVND (reference sequence). The CDR3 sequence is 15 residues long. CDR3 in amino acids: CASSSSGGVHNEQFF. The CDR3 DNA is TGTGCCAGTAGTTCTAGCGGAGGGGTTCACAATGAGCAGTTCTTC.

This clone has only one observation. The chain carries TRBV20-1 and TRBJ2-2; the D is unclear. This CDR3 is built from 14 residues. Trimming pared 3 bases from V and 0 bases from J, leaving 8 bases between. In germline, CDR1 is DFQATT, CDR2 SNEGSKA (reference sequence). The CDR3 DNA is TGCAGTGCTAGTCCTAACGCGAACACCGGGGAGCTGTTTTTT. It is translated as CSASPNANTGELFF.

This clone has only one observation. The chain has TRBV24-1 and TRBJ1-5; 7 bases fit TRBD1. The ends lost 4 bases at V and 0 bases at J; junction bases unmatched: 8. CDR3 length equals 17 residues. Germline CDR1 is KGHDR and CDR2 is SFDVKD. The CDR3 bases are TGTGCCACCAGTGAATCCCTTCAGGGGGATAGCAATCAGCCCCAGCATTTT. This translates into CATSESLQGDSNQPQHF.

The chain's CDR3 is CATSRERQGLGGEQYF. The CDR3 DNA follows: TGTGCCACCAGCAGAGAGAGACAGGGATTGGGGGGCGAGCAGTACTTC. The rearrangement links TRBV15 to TRBJ2-7; D perhaps matches TRBD1 (7 bases). Trimming pared 0 bases from V and 6 bases from J, leaving 18 bases between. The CDR3 is made up of 16 amino acids. Germline V gene sequence: CDR1 LNHNV, CDR2 YYDKDF (reference sequence).

In its sample, this clone was seen a few times. The chain recombines TRBV19 with TRBJ1-5, with 10 nucleotides matching TRBD1. This CDR3 has 19 amino acids. Germline assignment: CDR1 LNHDA and CDR2 SQIVND (reference sequence). Trimming cost V 1 base and J 0 bases; bases outside gene matches: 9. The CDR3 reads CASSIGPGTGDLSNQPQHF. The CDR3 bases are TGTGCCAGTAGTATAGGCCCCGGGACAGGGGACCTTAGCAATCAGCCCCAGCATTTT.

The chain couples TRBV12-5 to TRBJ1-4; no clear D gene. The ends were cut back, 2 bases at V and 5 bases at J, with 6 bases in the middle. Germline loops: CDR1 LGHNT, CDR2 FRNRAP. The CDR3 is made up of 13 amino acids. The CDR3 protein is CASGLPPNEKLFF. CDR3 DNA: TGTGCTAGTGGTTTGCCCCCGAATGAAAAACTGTTTTTT.

CDR3 coding DNA: TGCAGCGTTGCGGGGGTTGCTGAAGCTTTCTTT. Encoded protein: CSVAGVAEAFF. This chain connects TRBV29-1 to TRBJ1-1, with a weak D call TRBD1 (5 bases). Trimming removed 4 bases from V and 6 bases from J, with 9 bases in between. The CDR3 length is 11 residues. Per the germline V gene, CDR1 is SQVTM and CDR2 is ANQGSEA.

The V and J genes are TRBV27 and TRBJ2-3; D possibly corresponds to TRBD2 (6 bases). Between the trimmed V and J ends, which lost 10 bases and 2 bases, there was a span of 19 bases. The CDR3 totals 15 residues. From germline, CDR1 is MNHEY and CDR2 SMNVEV (reference sequence). This CDR3 reads CATRARGRPTDTQYF. The CDR3 nucleotides read TGTGCCACCCGGGCCCGGGGGAGACCCACAGATACGCAGTATTTT.

CDR3 sequence (DNA): TGTGCCAGCAGCCCTTTAAGAGCCGAGCAGTACTTC. This sequence encodes CASSPLRAEQYF. V is TRBV7-9 and J is TRBJ2-7; no definite D call. Trimming took off 5 bases at V and 6 bases at J, with 11 bases between the two ends. There are 12 residues in the CDR3. The germline gives CDR1 SEHNR, CDR2 FQNEAQ (reference sequence).

The chain uses TRBV29-1 and TRBJ1-1; D call uncertain. The CDR3 covers 11 residues. Trimming cost V 4 bases and J 10 bases, with 13 bases left between them. Germline V gene lookup returns CDR1 SQVTM and CDR2 ANQGSEA. The CDR3 bases are TGCAGCGTTGCGGGCGAGGGTGCAGCTTTCTTT. Translation gives CSVAGEGAAFF. Full variable domain (remainder filled in from reference TRBV29-1 and TRBJ1-1): SAVISQKPSRDICQRGTSLTIQCQVDSQVTMMFWYRQQPGQSLTLIATANQGSEATYESGFVIDKFPISRPNLTFSTLTVSNMSPEDSSIYLCSVAGEGAAFFGQGTRLTVV.

The chain joins TRBV5-6 to TRBJ2-2; D is perhaps TRBD2 (5 bases). V lost 3 bases to trimming and J lost 1 base, with 10 bases between them. The CDR3 has 15 residues. Germline V gene sequence: CDR1 SGHDT, CDR2 YYEEEE. The chain's CDR3 is CASSYWTLNTGELFF. As DNA, the CDR3 is TGTGCCAGCAGCTACTGGACTTTGAACACCGGGGAGCTGTTTTTT. Full variable domain (rest looked up from reference TRBV5-6 and TRBJ2-2): DAGVTQSPTHLIKTRGQQVTLRCSPKSGHDTVSWYQQALGQGPQFIFQYYEEEERQRGNFPDRFSGHQFPNYSSELNVNALLLGDSALYLCASSYWTLNTGELFFGEGSRLTVL.